Below, 10 T cell receptor beta chains from the same sample are listed, as sequenced in a study of T cell clonality in common variable immunodeficiency. The assay was immunoSEQ multiplex PCR, and TCRdb's table has in-frame clones only and misses some. The specimen has about 33,000 clones, none found just once. Which antigens these TCRs recognize remains unknown. Notes on the study in general: Reportedly, TCR beta sequences from common variable immunodeficiency showed fewer deletions and N-nucleotide insertions.

What was sequenced was peripheral blood mononuclear cells. These receptors all come from a human donor with common variable immunodeficiency.

This clone was counted a few times. Read data end 3 residues before the CDR3 end; the end is taken from the germline J gene. J is TRBJ2-7 and V is TRBV30; 10 bases agree with TRBD1. V lost 3 bases, J lost 6 bases, and 14 bases stayed unmatched. The CDR3 has 16 residues. Germline V CDR1 and CDR2: GTSNPN, SVGIG (reference sequence). The DNA read from the CDR3 is TGTGCCTGGAGCCCCTTCCCGGGACAGGGGCAGCCCGAG. Translation gives CAWSPFPGQGQPE. The whole CDR3 region reads CAWSPFPGQGQPEQYF.

This clone turned up a few times. The read ends 3 residues shy of where the CDR3 ends; the end is completed using the germline J gene. The chain recombines TRBV30 with TRBJ1-3; maybe TRBD1 (5 bases). Germline lookup yields CDR1 GTSNPN and CDR2 SVGIG (reference sequence). The length of the CDR3 is 16 residues. V lost 5 bases and J lost 0, with 17 bases in between. This CDR3 is CAWEEGWQGSGNTIYF. The DNA read from the CDR3 is TGTGCCTGGGAGGAGGGATGGCAGGGCTCTGGAAACACC.

As to this clone: Other DNA sequences within the sample encode an identical CDR3. CDR3 bases read: TGTGCCAGCTCACCATCATCGGCTAGCGGGGGGTACTACGAG. As protein: CASSPSSASGGYYE. The CDR3 as a whole reads CASSPSSASGGYYEQYF. The genes are TRBV18 and TRBJ2-7; 11 bases match TRBD2. The DNA ends 3 residues before the CDR3 does, and the rest of the CDR3 is filled in from the germline J gene. The V gene end was trimmed by 2 bases and the J gene end by 3 bases; junction bases not matched to a gene: 9. Germline CDR1 is KGHSH and CDR2 is LQKENI. There are 17 residues in the CDR3.

This clone was recorded many times. The read terminates 3 residues before the CDR3 end, so the remaining end is supplied by the germline J gene. The rearrangement links TRBV7-9 to TRBJ1-1, with 10 bases identical to TRBD1. The CDR3 is 15 residues long. Looked up from germline, CDR1 is SEHNR and CDR2 is FQNEAQ (reference sequence). This chain's CDR3 is CASSKPTGGTPEAFF. CDR3 DNA (partial): TGTGCCAGCAGCAAACCGACAGGGGGCACACCCGAA.

Many counts were recorded for this clone. The observed sequence ends 3 residues before the CDR3 terminus, with the missing tail filled in from the germline J gene. The chain couples TRBV19 to TRBJ1-1, with D perhaps matching TRBD1 (5 bases). V was clipped by 6 bases and J by 6 bases, with 14 bases between them. The CDR3 extends over 13 amino acids. From germline, CDR1 is LNHDA and CDR2 SQIVND (reference sequence). The CDR3 here is CASRPQGAPEAFF. The sequenced CDR3 bases are TGTGCCAGTAGACCTCAGGGTGCCCCTGAA.

In this sample, this clone turned up many times. From the germline J gene comes the end of the CDR3, since the read stops 3 residues before it. This sequence joins TRBV7-8 and TRBJ1-1; 9 positions agree with TRBD1. CDR3 length: 15 residues. V gave up 3 bases and J gave up 1 base; unmatched junction bases: 3. The germline V gene has CDR1 SGHVS and CDR2 FQNEAQ. The CDR3: CASSLGTGWNTEAFF. The part of the CDR3 DNA that was read is TGTGCCAGCAGCTTGGGGACAGGGTGGAACACTGAA.

This clone occurred many times. The DNA ends 3 residues before the CDR3 does, and the rest of the CDR3 is filled in from the germline J gene. The rearrangement joins TRBV20-1 to TRBJ2-3; perhaps TRBD2 as D (6 bases). This CDR3 has 16 residues. From germline, CDR1 is DFQATT and CDR2 SNEGSKA (reference sequence). V shed 3 bases and J shed 3 bases, with 19 bases lying between them. The CDR3: CSASWRRGDGTDTQYF. The CDR3 DNA, read in part, is TGCAGTGCTAGTTGGCGGCGCGGGGATGGAACAGATACG.

About this clone: The read terminates 3 residues before the CDR3 end, so the remaining end is supplied by the germline J gene. The gene calls are TRBV2 and TRBJ2-7; TRBD1 matches at 12 bases. CDR1 SNHLY and CDR2 FYNNEI come from the germline V gene. The J segment lost 2 bases and the V segment lost 4 bases, leaving 9 bases of the junction unmatched. This CDR3 region has 17 residues. The covered CDR3 bases are TGTGCCAGCAGTGGGGACAGGGGGCGAGATGAGACCTACGAG. Translated, it gives CASSGDRGRDETYE. The whole CDR3 protein reads CASSGDRGRDETYEQYF.

Turning to this clone: The CDR3 end is not reached by the read, which stops 3 residues before it; the germline J gene fills it in. The chain is built from TRBV6-2 or TRBV6-3 and TRBJ2-3, with TRBD2 identical over 11 bases. Per the germline V gene, CDR1 is MNHEY and CDR2 is SVGEGT. The CDR3 spans 15 residues. V lost 5 bases and J lost 7; bases outside the gene matches: 8. CDR3 DNA, as far as it was read: TGTGCCAGCAGTCCTAGCGGGGGGACTCTTAATACG. Its translation is CASSPSGGTLNT. The complete CDR3 reads CASSPSGGTLNTQYF.

Concerning this clone itself: The CDR3 end is not reached by the read, which stops 3 residues before it; the germline J gene fills it in. The chain employs TRBV20-1 and TRBJ2-3; 9 nucleotides match TRBD2. The CDR3 extends over 15 amino acids. V shed 6 bases and J 1 base; nucleotides not matched to a gene: 8. Looked up from germline, CDR1 is DFQATT and CDR2 is SNEGSKA (reference sequence). The chain's CDR3 is CSAAAGGLGTDTQYF. The sequenced part of the CDR3 DNA is TGCAGTGCAGCGGCGGGGGGGCTTGGCACAGATACG.